Below, 32 T cell receptor beta chains from the same sample are listed, as sequenced in a study of blood T cells in healthy people across ages. Through a sample-barcoded 5' primer and a J-beta primer mix, a second PCR was run for about 7 to 12 cycles. One entry per CDR3 protein, called by TCRdb with MiXCR from the 5' RACE reads. This sample has more than 800,000 distinct CDR3 sequences, with around 30% found just once. The sample taken for sequencing was blood. The source of these receptors is a woman at least 80 years old in good health.

This clonotype was detected only a few times. The chain couples TRBV2 to TRBJ2-3; 8 bases are shared with TRBD1. The CDR3 has 15 amino acids. Losses at the gene ends were 7 bases for V and 2 bases for J; bases not matched to a gene: 8. Germline CDR1 reads SNHLY; CDR2 reads FYNNEI. The CDR3 is CASTPGQVTTDTQYF. CDR3 nucleotide sequence: TGTGCCAGCACCCCGGGACAGGTGACCACAGATACGCAGTATTTT.

This chain joins TRBV5-6 and TRBJ2-5, with 9 bases lining up with TRBD1. Germline lookup yields CDR1 SGHDT and CDR2 YYEEEE. V lost 3 bases, J lost 11 bases, and 17 bases stayed unmatched. There are 16 residues in the CDR3. The DNA for the CDR3 is TGTGCCAGCAGCTCGGACGGGACAGGGCGTCACAATGAGCAGTACTTC. Translation: CASSSDGTGRHNEQYF. Full variable domain (missing parts from reference TRBV5-6 and TRBJ2-5): DAGVTQSPTHLIKTRGQQVTLRCSPKSGHDTVSWYQQALGQGPQFIFQYYEEEERQRGNFPDRFSGHQFPNYSSELNVNALLLGDSALYLCASSSDGTGRHNEQYFGPGTRLLVL.

This clonotype showed up many times. The J gene is TRBJ2-1, the V gene TRBV20-1, with TRBD1 matching over 10 bases. Germline V lookup: CDR1 DFQATT, CDR2 SNEGSKA (reference sequence). Losses at the gene ends were 8 bases for V and 5 bases for J; bases not matched to a gene: 9. The CDR3 consists of 14 residues. CDR3 DNA: TGCAGTCGTGAAGGACAGGGGGTTAACAATGAGCAGTTCTTC. Amino acids: CSREGQGVNNEQFF.

J is TRBJ1-1 and V is TRBV15; weak D call: TRBD1 (6 bases). The CDR3 runs 16 residues. Trimming removed 0 bases at V and 1 base at J, with 12 bases between. Germline lookup yields CDR1 LNHNV and CDR2 YYDKDF (reference sequence). CDR3 sequence reads: CATSRDNTGRNTEAFF. Here the CDR3 DNA reads TGTGCCACCAGCAGAGATAATACAGGGCGGAACACTGAAGCTTTCTTT.

The chain uses TRBV3-1 and TRBJ2-3; D possibly corresponds to TRBD2 (6 bases). The germline gives CDR1 LGHDT, CDR2 YNNKEL (reference sequence). The CDR3 has 16 residues. Trimming removed 0 bases from V and 1 base from J, with 11 bases in between. The CDR3 region is CASSQDGGIGTDTQYF. DNA of the CDR3: TGTGCCAGCAGCCAAGATGGGGGGATTGGCACAGATACGCAGTATTTT.

This clonotype was recorded a few times. A much larger clone is a single base away; this may be a read error. The chain carries TRBV7-9 and TRBJ2-5; D tentatively fits TRBD1 or TRBD2 (6 bases each). Per germline, CDR1 SEHNR and CDR2 FQNEAQ (reference sequence). CDR3 size: 14 residues. Between the trimmed V and J ends, which lost 1 base and 4 bases, there was a span of 10 bases. CDR3 DNA sequence: TGTGCCAGCAGCTTAGACAAGGGGGGAGAGACCCAGTACTTC. Amino acid sequence: CASSLDKGGETQYF.

The chain couples TRBV27 to TRBJ1-6; 11 nucleotides match TRBD1. Trimming at V came to 6 bases and at J to 1 base, leaving 11 bases not matched to a gene. Looked up from germline, CDR1 is MNHEY and CDR2 is SMNVEV (reference sequence). CDR3 length equals 19 residues. The CDR3 region has the DNA TGTGCCAGCAGGTTGGCCGGACAGGGGGCGGGATCCTATAATTCACCCCTCCACTTT. Amino acids: CASRLAGQGAGSYNSPLHF.

The table lists this clonotype with many counts. This chain uses TRBV7-2 with TRBJ2-3, with unresolved D. This CDR3 contains 16 residues. The V gene lost 5 bases and the J gene lost 0 bases, with 15 bases spanning the gap. Germline values: CDR1 SGHTA, CDR2 FQGNSA. The CDR3 coding sequence is TGTGCCAGCAGCCGAGGAGCGTTTTCTAGCACAGATACGCAGTATTTT. Protein: CASSRGAFSSTDTQYF.

This clonotype occurred many times. V gene TRBV7-9 combines with J gene TRBJ2-3; no clear D gene. Per germline, CDR1 SEHNR and CDR2 FQNEAQ (reference sequence). The CDR3 has 13 amino acids. V lost 7 bases and J 2 bases, leaving 10 bases between the germline ends. The CDR3 loop is CASKPLFTDTQYF. DNA of the CDR3: TGTGCCAGCAAACCCTTATTCACAGATACGCAGTATTTT.

V usage is TRBV29-1 and J usage is TRBJ1-2; weak D call: TRBD1 (5 bases). Germline-derived CDR1 and CDR2 are SQVTM and ANQGSEA. V was clipped by 4 bases and J by 6 bases, with 9 bases between them. The CDR3 totals 11 residues. The CDR3 nucleotides are TGCAGCGTTGCGGGACGGAATGGCTACACCTTC. Translating gives CSVAGRNGYTF. Full variable domain (rest looked up from reference TRBV29-1 and TRBJ1-2): SAVISQKPSRDICQRGTSLTIQCQVDSQVTMMFWYRQQPGQSLTLIATANQGSEATYESGFVIDKFPISRPNLTFSTLTVSNMSPEDSSIYLCSVAGRNGYTFGSGTRLTVV.

At least ten counts were recorded for this clonotype. V is TRBV20-1 and J is TRBJ1-2; 7 positions match TRBD1. The CDR3 loop spans 15 amino acids. After removal of 2 bases from V and 8 bases from J, the junction contained 14 bases not matched to a gene. CDR1 is DFQATT and CDR2 is SNEGSKA in the germline V gene (reference sequence). The CDR3 sequence: CSARLPGGGELGYTF. The DNA of the CDR3 is TGCAGTGCTAGACTCCCAGGGGGGGGCGAGTTAGGCTACACCTTC.

This clonotype was seen at least ten times. CDR3 bases: TGTGCCAGCACCCTTAATCCTAGCGGGGGTAGGAATGAGCAGTTCTTC. This translates into CASTLNPSGGRNEQFF. The V call is TRBV7-2, the J call TRBJ2-1, with TRBD2 matching over 10 bases. Germline lookup yields CDR1 SGHTA and CDR2 FQGNSA. The J segment lost 7 bases and the V segment lost 7 bases, leaving 13 bases of the junction unmatched. The CDR3 runs to 16 residues.

The chain carries TRBV5-4 and TRBJ2-1; D may be TRBD1 (7 bases). The CDR3 sequence is 15 residues long. V shed 0 bases and J shed 7 bases, with 14 bases lying between them. Germline assignment: CDR1 SGHNT and CDR2 YYREEE (reference sequence). Here the CDR3 DNA reads TGTGCCAGCAGCTTGGGGCAGGGGGGAAGAAATGAGCAGTTCTTC. This translates into CASSLGQGGRNEQFF.

This clonotype was counted ten times or more. The chain is built from TRBV11-3 and TRBJ2-7; unclear D gene. CDR1 and CDR2 from the germline V gene are SGHNT and YENEEA. The CDR3 sequence is 13 residues long. Trimming shortened V by 3 bases and J by 6 bases, and 12 bases separated the two germline ends. In DNA form, the CDR3 reads TGTGCCAGCAGCTTCCGACTCTTGGGCGAGCAGTACTTC. Translated, it gives CASSFRLLGEQYF. Together with reference TRBV11-3 and TRBJ2-7, the CDR3 gives the full variable domain: EAGVVQSPRYKIIEKKQPVAFWCNPISGHNTLYWYLQNLGQGPELLIRYENEEAVDDSQLPKDRFSAERLKGVDSTLKIQPAELGDSAVYLCASSFRLLGEQYFGPGTRLTVT.

The CDR3 loop reads CASSWAGVTDTQYF. The CDR3 DNA reads TGTGCCAGCAGCTGGGCGGGGGTCACAGATACGCAGTATTTT. The chain has TRBV7-2 and TRBJ2-3; TRBD2 matches at 7 bases. The CDR3 sequence is 14 residues long. Trimming removed 4 bases from V and 2 bases from J; junction bases left unmatched: 3. CDR1 SGHTA and CDR2 FQGNSA come from the germline V gene.

V is TRBV20-1 and J is TRBJ1-6, with unresolved D. The CDR3 is 14 amino acids. Deletions cut 1 base from V and 8 bases from J, with 12 bases between. The germline CDR1 and CDR2 sequences are DFQATT and SNEGSKA (reference sequence). CDR3 DNA sequence: TGCAGTGCTAGAGTGGCCAGGCCGGATTCACCCCTCCACTTT. Translated: CSARVARPDSPLHF.

This clonotype was seen many times. The CDR3 nucleotides are TGTGCCAGCAGCTTCCCCCGAGTGGCGGGGGGACTCTACAATGAGCAGTTCTTC. It yields the protein CASSFPRVAGGLYNEQFF. The chain combines TRBV7-2 with TRBJ2-1; 8 nucleotides line up with TRBD2. J gave up 3 bases and V 3 bases, and 13 bases lay outside the gene matches. The CDR3 is made up of 18 amino acids. The germline V gene has CDR1 SGHTA and CDR2 FQGNSA.

This clonotype was seen at least ten times. The chain has TRBV7-2 and TRBJ2-1, with D unclear. This CDR3 spans 13 amino acids. Trimming cost V 5 bases and J 4 bases, with 9 bases left between them. The V gene's germline CDR1 is SGHTA and CDR2 FQGNSA. The CDR3 region has the DNA TGTGCCAGCAGCGCGGAGCAATACAATGAGCAGTTCTTC. Translating it yields CASSAEQYNEQFF.

This rearrangement joins TRBV28 to TRBJ2-4; TRBD2 matches at 8 bases. TRBJ2-7 matches the DNA end more closely, so the J call is doubtful. The CDR3 is 16 amino acids. The germline V gene has CDR1 MDHEN and CDR2 SYDVKM. The CDR3 DNA reads TGTGCCAGCATCCCGGGGGGGGGACTATCAACCTACGAGCAGTACTTC. It is translated as CASIPGGGLSTYEQYF.

The table lists this clonotype with many counts. The rearrangement uses TRBV12-3 or TRBV12-4 and TRBJ2-5, with 9 bases aligning to TRBD1. The CDR3 runs to 15 residues. The junction had 6 bases not matched to a gene; V was cut back by 5 bases and J by 2 bases. CDR3 nucleotide sequence: TGTGCCAGCAGTGGACAGGGGAGAAGGCAAGAGACCCAGTACTTC. Translation: CASSGQGRRQETQYF.

The sample holds a few counts of this clonotype. The junction does not match germline at one end; this may be a read error. The rearrangement joins TRBV10-3 to TRBJ2-6; 10 positions match TRBD1. The CDR3 length is 18 residues. Per germline, CDR1 ENHRY and CDR2 SYGVKD. For the CDR3, the DNA is TGTGCCATCAGTGAGATCGGGACAGGGGATGGTGGGGCCAACGTCCGGACTTTC. Protein product: CAISEIGTGDGGANVRTF.

The chain is built from TRBV7-2 and TRBJ2-1; 9 nucleotides agree with TRBD2. V trimming: 3 bases; J trimming: 5 bases; junction bases outside the gene matches: 5. The CDR3 has 15 residues. Germline assignment: CDR1 SGHTA and CDR2 FQGNSA. The chain's CDR3 is CASSFGLAGNNEQFF. For the CDR3, the DNA is TGTGCCAGCAGCTTTGGGCTAGCGGGGAACAATGAGCAGTTCTTC.

The genes are TRBV13 and TRBJ1-5, with D unresolved. From germline, CDR1 is PRHDT and CDR2 FYEKMQ (reference sequence). The CDR3 length is 14 residues. V was shortened by 7 bases and J by 5 bases, with 15 bases between the two germline ends. As DNA, the CDR3 is TGTGCCAGCACTTTGAGGATCCTTTATCAGCCCCAGCATTTT. Protein sequence: CASTLRILYQPQHF.

The V gene is TRBV28, the J gene TRBJ1-5; maybe TRBD1 (6 bases). The CDR3 has 17 amino acids. Germline V gene sequence: CDR1 MDHEN, CDR2 SYDVKM. The V end was cut by 2 bases, the J end by 3 bases, with 17 bases between. The CDR3 spells CASSLRAGVYNNQPQHF. CDR3 nucleotide sequence: TGTGCCAGCAGTTTAAGGGCAGGGGTTTATAACAATCAGCCCCAGCATTTT.

This clonotype has just a few counts. V and J are TRBV2 and TRBJ1-1, with D unclear. Trimming stripped 2 bases from V and 0 bases from J, with 7 bases between. This CDR3 spans 14 amino acids. Germline values: CDR1 SNHLY, CDR2 FYNNEI. CDR3 in DNA: TGTGCCAGCAGTGAATTGGAGATGAACACTGAAGCTTTCTTT. Its protein product is CASSELEMNTEAFF.

This clonotype was counted many times. The J gene is TRBJ2-7, the V gene TRBV20-1; no clear D gene. The CDR3 length is 13 residues. Germline V gene lookup returns CDR1 DFQATT and CDR2 SNEGSKA (reference sequence). V shed 0 bases and J shed 2 bases, with 8 bases lying between them. The CDR3 here is CSARDDSPYEQYF. CDR3 DNA: TGCAGTGCTAGAGATGACTCGCCCTACGAGCAGTACTTC.

The V call is TRBV29-1, the J call TRBJ2-4; no definite D call. With the DNA end fitting TRBJ2-7 better, the J assignment may be wrong. Germline assignment: CDR1 SQVTM and CDR2 ANQGSEA. The CDR3 sequence is 17 residues long. The CDR3 reads CSVAFSPPTTVRYEQYF. The CDR3 region has the DNA TGCAGCGTCGCCTTCTCTCCCCCGACGACCGTTCGCTACGAGCAGTACTTC.

This clonotype showed up many times. This chain connects TRBV20-1 to TRBJ2-3; the D gene is possibly TRBD1 (5 bases). V was trimmed by 3 bases and J by 0 bases, leaving 16 bases between them. CDR3 length: 16 residues. Germline CDR1 is DFQATT and CDR2 is SNEGSKA (reference sequence). The CDR3 bases are TGCAGTGCTAGTCAGGGATGGGCTTCAAGCACAGATACGCAGTATTTT. Residues: CSASQGWASSTDTQYF.

This clonotype was picked up many times. This chain links TRBV7-2 with TRBJ2-7; 8 nucleotides line up with TRBD1. Germline V gives CDR1 SGHTA, CDR2 FQGNSA. CDR3 length: 15 residues. Unmatched junction bases numbered 11, after V lost 5 bases and J lost 5 bases. This CDR3 reads CASSQRPMTGDEQYF. In DNA form, the CDR3 reads TGTGCCAGCAGCCAAAGGCCCATGACAGGGGACGAGCAGTACTTC.

The table lists this clonotype with many counts. The rearrangement joins TRBV27 to TRBJ2-1; 16 bases match TRBD2. This CDR3 region has 16 residues. V shed 3 bases, J shed 9 bases, and the junction held 5 bases outside the gene matches. Germline V gene sequence: CDR1 MNHEY, CDR2 SMNVEV (reference sequence). CDR3 in DNA: TGTGCCAGCAGTTTTTCGGGACTAGCGGGGGGGGTTGAGCAGTTCTTC. This sequence encodes CASSFSGLAGGVEQFF.

This clonotype was seen repeatedly, ten times or more. The chain combines TRBV7-2 with TRBJ2-3; D remains unclear. CDR1 is SGHTA and CDR2 is FQGNSA in the germline V gene. The CDR3 is made up of 13 amino acids. Trimming cost V 5 bases and J 7 bases, with 13 bases left between them. The CDR3 sequence is CASSPLPSNTQYF. The CDR3 nucleotides are TGTGCCAGCAGCCCCCTACCTTCCAATACGCAGTATTTT.

There are many counts of this clonotype. The rearrangement links TRBV27 to TRBJ2-7; TRBD2 matches at 10 bases. Per germline, CDR1 MNHEY and CDR2 SMNVEV (reference sequence). V shed 5 bases, J shed 2 bases, and the junction held 12 bases outside the gene matches. The CDR3 consists of 17 residues. CDR3 amino acids: CASSRVEAGGPPYEQYF. CDR3 nucleotide sequence: TGTGCCAGCAGTCGAGTTGAAGCGGGGGGGCCTCCCTACGAGCAGTACTTC.